This T cell receptor beta chain was sequenced during a study of shared T cell receptors in the human thymus. V was shortened by 0 bases and J by 7 bases, with 11 bases between the two germline ends. The germline V gene encodes CDR1 SGDLS and CDR2 YYNGEE. The CDR3 has 15 residues. Here immunoSEQ multiplex PCR was the method, and the copy in TCRdb shows in-frame clones only, minus some. The sample holds 700,000 or so clones, approximately 85% seen once. The same specimen was also included in a second study, on human thymus T cells. That paper adds: Those donating were healthy Finnish infants in corrective surgery for congenital heart defects. Resections obtained during corrective heart surgery supplied the thymus tissue. Repertoires sampled from thymus and blood appeared biased in V and J gene usage. Related research reported highly overlapping thymic repertoires among unrelated individuals.

This receptor was identified in a girl in the first two years of life with a congenital heart defect. The genes are TRBV9 and TRBJ1-6, with D possibly matching TRBD1 (6 bases). The sample was thymocytes. In DNA, the CDR3 is TGTGCCAGCAGCGTAGCAGGGGTCCGAAATTCACCCCTCCACTTT. Protein: CASSVAGVRNSPLHF.